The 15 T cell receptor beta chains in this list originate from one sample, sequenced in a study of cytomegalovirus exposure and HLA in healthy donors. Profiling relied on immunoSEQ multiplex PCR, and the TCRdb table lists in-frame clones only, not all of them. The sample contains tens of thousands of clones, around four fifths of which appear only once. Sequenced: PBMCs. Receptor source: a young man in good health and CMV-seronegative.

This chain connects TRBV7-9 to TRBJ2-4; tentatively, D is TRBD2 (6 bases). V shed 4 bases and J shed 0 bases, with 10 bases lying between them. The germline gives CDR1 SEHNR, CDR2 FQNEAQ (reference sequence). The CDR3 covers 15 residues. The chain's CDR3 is CASSSPGLAKNIQYF. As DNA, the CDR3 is TGTGCCAGCAGCTCCCCGGGACTAGCCAAAAACATTCAGTACTTC.

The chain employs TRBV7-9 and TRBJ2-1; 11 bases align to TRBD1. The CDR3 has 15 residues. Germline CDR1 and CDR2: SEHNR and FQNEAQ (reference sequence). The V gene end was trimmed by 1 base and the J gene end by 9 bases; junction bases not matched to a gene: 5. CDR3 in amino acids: CASSLGTGGFVEQFF. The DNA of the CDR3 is TGTGCCAGCAGCTTAGGGACAGGGGGCTTTGTTGAGCAGTTCTTC.

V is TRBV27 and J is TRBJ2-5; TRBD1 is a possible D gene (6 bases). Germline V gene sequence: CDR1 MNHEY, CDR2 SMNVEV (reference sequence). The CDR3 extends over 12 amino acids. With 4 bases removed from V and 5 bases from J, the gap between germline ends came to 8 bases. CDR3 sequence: CASSSGVETQYF. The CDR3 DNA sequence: TGTGCCAGCAGTTCAGGGGTGGAGACCCAGTACTTC.

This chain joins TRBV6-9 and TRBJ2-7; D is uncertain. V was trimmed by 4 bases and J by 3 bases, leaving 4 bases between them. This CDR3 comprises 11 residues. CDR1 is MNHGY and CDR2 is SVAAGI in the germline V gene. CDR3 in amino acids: CASSSHYEQYF. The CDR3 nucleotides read TGTGCCAGCAGTTCCCACTACGAGCAGTACTTC.

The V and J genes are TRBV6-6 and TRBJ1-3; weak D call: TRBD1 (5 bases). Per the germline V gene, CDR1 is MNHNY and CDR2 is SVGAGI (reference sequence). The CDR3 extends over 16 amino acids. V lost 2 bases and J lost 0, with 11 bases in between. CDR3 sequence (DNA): TGTGCCAGCAGTTACGGGCGGGACCGCTCTGGAAACACCATATATTTT. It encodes CASSYGRDRSGNTIYF.

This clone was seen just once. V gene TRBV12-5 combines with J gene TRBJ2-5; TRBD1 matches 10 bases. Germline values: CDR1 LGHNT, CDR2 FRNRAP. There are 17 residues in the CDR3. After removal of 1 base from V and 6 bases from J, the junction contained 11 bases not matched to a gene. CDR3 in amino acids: CASGLATTGGAGQTQYF. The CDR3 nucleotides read TGTGCTAGTGGTTTGGCAACGACAGGGGGCGCAGGACAGACCCAGTACTTC.

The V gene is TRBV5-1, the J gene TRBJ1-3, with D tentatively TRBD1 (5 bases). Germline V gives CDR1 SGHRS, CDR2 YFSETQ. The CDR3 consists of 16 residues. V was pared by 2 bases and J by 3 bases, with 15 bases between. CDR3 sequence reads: CASSFSGVDIGNTIYF. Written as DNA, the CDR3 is TGCGCCAGCAGCTTTTCGGGGGTGGATATTGGAAACACCATATATTTT.

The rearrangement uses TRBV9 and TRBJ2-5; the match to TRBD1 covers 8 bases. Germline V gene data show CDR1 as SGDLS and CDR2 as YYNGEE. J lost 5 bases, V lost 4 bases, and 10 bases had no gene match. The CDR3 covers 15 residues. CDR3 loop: CASSIRTGSEETQYF. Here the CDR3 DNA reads TGTGCCAGCAGCATAAGGACAGGGTCGGAGGAGACCCAGTACTTC.

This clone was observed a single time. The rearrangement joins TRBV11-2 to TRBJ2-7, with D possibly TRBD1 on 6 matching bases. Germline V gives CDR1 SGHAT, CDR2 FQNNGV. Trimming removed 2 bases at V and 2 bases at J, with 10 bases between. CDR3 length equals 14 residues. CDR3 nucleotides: TGTGCCAGCAGCTTACTAGGGGGACCCTACGAGCAGTACGTC. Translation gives CASSLLGGPYEQYV.

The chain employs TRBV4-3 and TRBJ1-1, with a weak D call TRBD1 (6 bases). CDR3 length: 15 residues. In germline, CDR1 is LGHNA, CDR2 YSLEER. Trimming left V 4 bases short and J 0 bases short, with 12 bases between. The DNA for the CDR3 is TGCGCCAGCAGCCTAGCGGGGGGCATGAACACTGAAGCTTTCTTT. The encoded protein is CASSLAGGMNTEAFF.

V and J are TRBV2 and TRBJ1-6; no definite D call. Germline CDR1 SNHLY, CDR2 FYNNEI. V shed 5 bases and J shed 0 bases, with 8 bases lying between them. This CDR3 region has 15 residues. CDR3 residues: CASSRRSSYNSPLHF. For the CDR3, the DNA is TGTGCCAGCAGTCGGCGGAGCTCCTATAATTCACCCCTCCACTTT. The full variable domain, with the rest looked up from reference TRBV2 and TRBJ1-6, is EPEVTQTPSHQVTQMGQEVILRCVPISNHLYFYWYRQILGQKVEFLVSFYNNEISEKSEIFDDQFSVERPDGSNFTLKIRSTKLEDSAMYFCASSRRSSYNSPLHFGNGTRLTVT.

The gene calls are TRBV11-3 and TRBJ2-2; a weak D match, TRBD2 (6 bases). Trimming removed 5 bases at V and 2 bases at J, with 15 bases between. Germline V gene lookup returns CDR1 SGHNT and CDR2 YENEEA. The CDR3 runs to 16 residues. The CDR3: CASSPPRDSNTGELFF. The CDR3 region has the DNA TGTGCCAGCAGCCCACCTCGGGACTCTAACACCGGGGAGCTGTTTTTT.

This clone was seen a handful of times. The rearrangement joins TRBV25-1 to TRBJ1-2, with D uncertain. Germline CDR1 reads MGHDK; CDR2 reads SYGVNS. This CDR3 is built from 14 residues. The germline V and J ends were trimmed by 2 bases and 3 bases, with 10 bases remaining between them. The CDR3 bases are TGTGCCAGCAGTGAAGATGCACAGTACTATGGCTACACCTTC. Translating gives CASSEDAQYYGYTF.

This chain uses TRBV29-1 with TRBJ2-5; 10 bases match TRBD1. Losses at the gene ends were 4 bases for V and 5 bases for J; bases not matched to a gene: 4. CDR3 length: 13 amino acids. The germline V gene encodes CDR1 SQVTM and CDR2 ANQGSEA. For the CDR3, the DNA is TGCAGCGTTGGCCGGGACAGGGGTGAGACCCAGTACTTC. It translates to CSVGRDRGETQYF. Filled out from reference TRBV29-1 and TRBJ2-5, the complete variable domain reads SAVISQKPSRDICQRGTSLTIQCQVDSQVTMMFWYRQQPGQSLTLIATANQGSEATYESGFVIDKFPISRPNLTFSTLTVSNMSPEDSSIYLCSVGRDRGETQYFGPGTRLLVL.

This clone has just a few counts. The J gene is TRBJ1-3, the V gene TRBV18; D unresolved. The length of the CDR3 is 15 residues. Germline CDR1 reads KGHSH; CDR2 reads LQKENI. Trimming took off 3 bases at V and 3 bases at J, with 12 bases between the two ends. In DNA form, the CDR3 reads TGTGCCAGCTCACCCGCTCCGCCGCGTGGAAACACCATATATTTT. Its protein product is CASSPAPPRGNTIYF.